This T cell receptor beta chain was profiled in a study of breast tumors, draining lymph nodes, adjacent tissues. The study's findings and limits: Tumor repertoires ranked between lymph nodes and nontumor tissue in diversity, with V and J gene preferences. That most tumor T cells come from lymph nodes remained unproven.

For this clonotype: Its antigen is not known. This may come from a read error, since a much larger clone is one base off. This is likely a read error, given that the CDR3 carries no conserved phenylalanine or tryptophan at its end.

Trimming cost V 4 bases and J 1 base, with 8 bases left between them. Germline V gene lookup returns CDR1 MNHEY and CDR2 SMNVEV (reference sequence). The CDR3 is 13 amino acids. Samples came from axillary lymph nodes draining the breast cancer. A single record per CDR3 protein comes from TCRdb applying MiXCR to the multiplex PCR reads. The repertoire holds roughly 120,000 distinct CDR3 sequences, 15% to 20% seen once, with less than 4.5% in the top ten. The sequenced sample was axillary lymph node tissue. This receptor was taken from a female donor with breast cancer. Some clones in this sample may be carry-over from other donors' samples. The chain recombines TRBV27 with TRBJ2-7; D remains ambiguous. In nucleotides, the CDR3 is TGTGCCAGCAGTTCACGACAATCCTACGAGCAGTACCTC. Translating gives CASSSRQSYEQYL.